This entry concerns a single TCR beta chain. Its specificity is not known. Trimming removed 5 bases at V and 4 bases at J, with 11 bases between. Germline loops: CDR1 SGHDN, CDR2 FVKESK. There are 13 residues in the CDR3. This sample stems from a study of shared clonotypes between healthy human individuals. All participating donors were Caucasian adults from Nashville, Tennessee. Partitioning of CD4+ cells yielded a CD45RA+ naive subset and a CD45RA-negative memory subset. Original handling: Filtering differed since immunoSEQ provided only junctions, with no quality scores. Sequenced by immunoSEQ multiplex PCR; TCRdb stores in-frame clones only, minus some. V and J calls and clone size come straight from that table; D and trimming were deduced from the DNA. This sample has over a million clones; 96% occur once, and the top ten carry about 1%. Study-wide findings and caveats: Researchers found naive subsets generally carried larger estimated richness than memory subsets.

Sequencing was done on a sample of naive CD4+ T cells sorted from blood. The subset: CD45RA+ positively selected. This TCR was sampled from a man younger than 45 in good health. J is TRBJ1-1 and V is TRBV14; D remains unclear. The CDR3 DNA reads TGTGCCAGCAGCGCCTTCCCGGGCACTGAAGCTTTCTTT. This gives the protein CASSAFPGTEAFF.